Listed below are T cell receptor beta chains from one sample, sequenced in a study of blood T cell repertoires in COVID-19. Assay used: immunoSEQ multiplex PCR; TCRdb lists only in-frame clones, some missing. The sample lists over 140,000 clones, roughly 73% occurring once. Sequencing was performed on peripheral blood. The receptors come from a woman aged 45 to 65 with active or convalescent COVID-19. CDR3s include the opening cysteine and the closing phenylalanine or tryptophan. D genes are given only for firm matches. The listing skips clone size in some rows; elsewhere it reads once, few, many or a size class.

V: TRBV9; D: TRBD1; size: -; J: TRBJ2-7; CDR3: CASSARGQGAYEQYF; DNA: TGTGCCAGCAGCGCCCGGGGACAGGGAGCCTACGAGCAGTACTTC
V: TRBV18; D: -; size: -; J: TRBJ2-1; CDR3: CASSPQTRSYNEQFF; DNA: TGTGCCAGCTCACCACAAACTCGTTCCTACAATGAGCAGTTCTTC
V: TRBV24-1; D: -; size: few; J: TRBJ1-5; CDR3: CATSVHDSLQPQHF; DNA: TGTGCCACCAGTGTCCATGACAGCCTACAGCCCCAGCATTTT
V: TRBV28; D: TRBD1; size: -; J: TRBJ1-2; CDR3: CASRRQGEVANYGYTF; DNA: TGTGCCAGCCGCCGCCAGGGGGAGGTCGCTAACTATGGCTACACCTTC
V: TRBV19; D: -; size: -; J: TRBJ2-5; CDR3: CASSIDRSETQYF; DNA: TGTGCCAGTAGTATTGACAGGTCAGAGACCCAGTACTTC
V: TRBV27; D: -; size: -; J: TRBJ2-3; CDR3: CASSSPGWSSNKDTQYF; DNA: TGTGCCAGCAGCTCCCCGGGATGGTCCTCAAACAAGGATACGCAGTATTTT
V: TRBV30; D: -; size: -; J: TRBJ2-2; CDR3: CAWSPTTTGELFF; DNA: TGTGCCTGGAGTCCTACTACCACCGGGGAGCTGTTTTTT
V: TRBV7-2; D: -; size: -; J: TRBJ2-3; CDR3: CASSFSGITDTQYF; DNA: TGTGCCAGCAGCTTTAGCGGAATCACAGATACGCAGTATTTT
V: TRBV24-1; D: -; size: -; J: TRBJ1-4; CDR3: CATSDTPNEKLFF; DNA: TGTGCCACCAGTGATACACCGAACGAAAAACTGTTTTTT
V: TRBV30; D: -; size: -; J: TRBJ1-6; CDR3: CAWSPAGRNNSPLHF; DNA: TGTGCCTGGAGTCCTGCGGGGAGAAATAATTCACCCCTCCACTTT
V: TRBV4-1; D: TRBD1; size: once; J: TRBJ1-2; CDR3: CASSRDGVDRANPYGYTF; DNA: TGCGCCAGCAGCCGGGATGGTGTCGACAGGGCCAACCCCTATGGCTACACCTTC
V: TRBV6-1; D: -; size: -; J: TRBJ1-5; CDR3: CASSEAEGVQHF; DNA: TGTGCCAGCAGTGAAGCGGAAGGGGTCCAGCATTTT
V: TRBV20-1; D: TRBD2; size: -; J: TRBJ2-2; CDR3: CSASSPGLAGGRGLFF; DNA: TGCAGTGCTAGTTCCCCCGGACTAGCGGGGGGGCGAGGGCTGTTTTTT
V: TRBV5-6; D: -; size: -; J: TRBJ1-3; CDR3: CASSLQGAGNTIYF; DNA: TGTGCCAGCAGCTTGCAAGGGGCTGGAAACACCATATATTTT
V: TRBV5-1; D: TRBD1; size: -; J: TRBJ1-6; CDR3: CASSLAPDRGDSPLHF; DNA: TGCGCCAGCAGCTTGGCTCCGGACAGGGGGGATTCACCCCTCCACTTT
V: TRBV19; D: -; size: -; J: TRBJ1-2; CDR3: CASSIGADPRYGYTF; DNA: TGTGCCAGTAGTATCGGAGCCGACCCTCGCTATGGCTACACCTTC
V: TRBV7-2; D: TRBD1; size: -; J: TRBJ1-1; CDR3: CASSFRRDSEAFF; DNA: TGTGCCAGCAGCTTTCGCCGGGACAGTGAAGCTTTCTTT
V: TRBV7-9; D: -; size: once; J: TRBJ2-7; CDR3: CASSPSTYEQYF; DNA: TGTGCCAGCAGCCCCTCTACCTACGAGCAGTACTTC
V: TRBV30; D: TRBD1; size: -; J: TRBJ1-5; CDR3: CAWSLTGQGQPQHF; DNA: TGTGCCTGGAGTTTGACAGGGCAGGGGCAGCCCCAGCATTTT
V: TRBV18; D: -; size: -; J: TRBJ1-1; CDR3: CASSPRGDNTEAFF; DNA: TGTGCCAGCTCACCACGTGGGGACAATACTGAAGCTTTCTTT
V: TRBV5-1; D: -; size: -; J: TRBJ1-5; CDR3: CASALTGDQPQHF; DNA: TGCGCCAGCGCACTGACAGGCGATCAGCCCCAGCATTTT
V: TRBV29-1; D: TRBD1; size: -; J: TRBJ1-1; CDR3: CSVRQGRGTEAFF; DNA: TGCAGCGTAAGACAGGGCCGAGGCACTGAAGCTTTCTTT
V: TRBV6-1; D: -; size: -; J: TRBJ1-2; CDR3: CASSDLAGNYGYTF; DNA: TGTGCCAGCAGTGATCTGGCAGGGAACTATGGCTACACCTTC
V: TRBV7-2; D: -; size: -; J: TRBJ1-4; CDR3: CASSSGREGKLFF; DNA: TGTGCCAGCAGCTCTGGGCGGGAAGGAAAACTGTTTTTT
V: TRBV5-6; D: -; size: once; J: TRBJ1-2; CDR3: CASSSEEGKDYGYTF; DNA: TGTGCCAGCAGCTCGGAGGAAGGGAAAGACTATGGCTACACCTTC
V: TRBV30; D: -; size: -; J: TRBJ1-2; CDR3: CAWRSVDRNYGYTF; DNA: TGTGCCTGGAGGTCTGTGGACAGAAACTATGGCTACACCTTC
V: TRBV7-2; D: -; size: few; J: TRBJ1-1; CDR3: CASSRQVQMNTEAFF; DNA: TGTGCCAGCAGCAGACAGGTGCAAATGAACACTGAAGCTTTCTTT
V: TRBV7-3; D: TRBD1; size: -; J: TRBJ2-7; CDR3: CASSYDRGSEQYF; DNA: TGTGCCAGCAGTTATGACAGGGGGAGCGAGCAGTACTTC
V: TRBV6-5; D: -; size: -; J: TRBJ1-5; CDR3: CASRGLGGINQPQHF; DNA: TGTGCCAGCAGGGGGCTCGGGGGAATAAATCAGCCCCAGCATTTT
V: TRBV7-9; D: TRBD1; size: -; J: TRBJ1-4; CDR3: CASSYTGVTNEKLFF; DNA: TGTGCCAGCAGCTACACAGGGGTAACTAATGAAAAACTGTTTTTT
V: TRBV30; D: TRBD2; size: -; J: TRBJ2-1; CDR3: CAWRATSGRGGRYNEQFF; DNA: TGTGCCTGGAGGGCGACTAGCGGGAGGGGGGGTCGGTACAATGAGCAGTTCTTC
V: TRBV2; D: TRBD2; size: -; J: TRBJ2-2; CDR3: CATRTGGLANTGELFF; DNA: TGTGCCACCCGTACGGGGGGGCTTGCGAACACCGGGGAGCTGTTTTTT
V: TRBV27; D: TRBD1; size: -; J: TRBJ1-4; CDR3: CASSFRGLGEKLFF; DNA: TGTGCCAGCAGTTTCAGGGGGCTTGGTGAAAAACTGTTTTTT
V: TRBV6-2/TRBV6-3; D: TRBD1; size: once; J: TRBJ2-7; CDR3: CASSQTGTGVYEQYF; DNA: TGTGCCAGCAGCCAGACCGGGACAGGGGTATACGAGCAGTACTTC
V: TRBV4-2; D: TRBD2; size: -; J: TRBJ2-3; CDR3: CASSRAGVTDTQYF; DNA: TGTGCCAGCAGCCGGGCGGGAGTCACAGATACGCAGTATTTT
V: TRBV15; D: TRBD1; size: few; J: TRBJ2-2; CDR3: CATSRGTGNTGELFF; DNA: TGTGCCACCAGCAGAGGGACAGGTAACACCGGGGAGCTGTTTTTT
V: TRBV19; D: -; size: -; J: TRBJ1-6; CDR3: CASSIELDSPLHF; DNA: TGTGCCAGTAGTATAGAACTAGATTCACCCCTCCACTTT
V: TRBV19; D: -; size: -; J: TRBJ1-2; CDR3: CASSRGDRGYGYTF; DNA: TGTGCCAGTAGTAGGGGGGACCGGGGCTATGGCTACACCTTC
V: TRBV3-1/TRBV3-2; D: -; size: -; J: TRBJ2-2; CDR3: CASSRIGTGELFF; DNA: TGTGCCAGCAGCCGAATCGGGACCGGGGAGCTGTTTTTT
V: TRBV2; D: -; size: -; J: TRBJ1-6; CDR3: CASKAQGQDNSPLHF; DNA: TGTGCCAGCAAAGCGCAGGGACAAGATAATTCACCCCTCCACTTT
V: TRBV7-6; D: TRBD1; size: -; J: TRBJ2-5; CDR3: CASSLGGTGSQETQYF; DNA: TGTGCCAGCAGCTTAGGGGGGACAGGCAGCCAAGAGACCCAGTACTTC
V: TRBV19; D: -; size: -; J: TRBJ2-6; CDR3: CASSTQGGANVLTF; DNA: TGTGCCAGTAGTACTCAGGGGGGGGCCAACGTCCTGACTTTC
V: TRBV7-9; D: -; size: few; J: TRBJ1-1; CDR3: CASSLDRYTEAFF; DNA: TGTGCCAGCAGCTTAGACAGATACACTGAAGCTTTCTTT
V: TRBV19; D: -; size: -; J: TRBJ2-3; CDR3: CASSRTETDTQYF; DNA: TGTGCCAGTAGTCGCACAGAGACAGATACGCAGTATTTT
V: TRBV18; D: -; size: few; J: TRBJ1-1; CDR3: CASSRQEMNTEAFF; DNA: TGTGCCAGCTCACGACAGGAGATGAACACTGAAGCTTTCTTT
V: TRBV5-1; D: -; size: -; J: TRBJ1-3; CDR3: CASSLTTGSAGNTIYF; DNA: TGCGCCAGCAGCTTAACAACAGGGAGTGCTGGAAACACCATATATTTT
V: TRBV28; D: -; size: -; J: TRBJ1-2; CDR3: CASSGPGGPNYGYTF; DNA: TGTGCCAGCAGTGGCCCGGGGGGCCCTAACTATGGCTACACCTTC
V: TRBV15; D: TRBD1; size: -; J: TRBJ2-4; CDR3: CATSREGTGTKNIQYF; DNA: TGTGCCACCAGCAGAGAGGGGACAGGGACCAAAAACATTCAGTACTTC
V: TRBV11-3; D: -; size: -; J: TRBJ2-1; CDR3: CASSLGGSGTNEQFF; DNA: TGTGCCAGCAGCTTAGGCGGGTCTGGAACCAATGAGCAGTTCTTC
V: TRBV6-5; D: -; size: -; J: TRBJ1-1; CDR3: CASRTRGTNTEAFF; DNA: TGTGCCAGCAGGACGAGGGGGACGAACACTGAAGCTTTCTTT
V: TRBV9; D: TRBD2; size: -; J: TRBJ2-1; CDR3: CASSVGIGEGADEQFF; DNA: TGTGCCAGCAGCGTAGGGATTGGGGAGGGTGCAGATGAGCAGTTCTTC
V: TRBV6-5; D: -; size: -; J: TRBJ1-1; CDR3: CASSLRTDGHTEAFF; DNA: TGTGCCAGCAGTCTTAGGACAGACGGGCACACTGAAGCTTTCTTT
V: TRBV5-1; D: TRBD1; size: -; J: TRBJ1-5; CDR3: CASSLVVGTGDGQPQHF; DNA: TGCGCCAGCAGCTTGGTAGTCGGGACAGGGGACGGTCAGCCCCAGCATTTT
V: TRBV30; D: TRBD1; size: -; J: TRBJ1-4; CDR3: CACPQGANEKLFF; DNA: TGTGCCTGCCCACAGGGGGCTAATGAAAAACTGTTTTTT
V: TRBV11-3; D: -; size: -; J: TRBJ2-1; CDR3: CASSLRNRANEQFF; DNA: TGTGCCAGCAGCCTTAGAAACAGGGCCAATGAGCAGTTCTTC
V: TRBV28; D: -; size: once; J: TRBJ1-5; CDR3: CASSRGLGLNQPQHF; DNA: TGTGCCAGCAGTCGAGGCCTCGGCTTGAATCAGCCCCAGCATTTT
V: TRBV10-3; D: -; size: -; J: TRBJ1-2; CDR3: CAISESRSDNYGYTF; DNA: TGTGCCATCAGTGAGTCGAGGAGCGATAACTATGGCTACACCTTC